These 21 T cell receptor beta chains originate from one sample sequenced in a study of CD8 T cells in ankylosing spondylitis. TCRdb ran MiXCR on the 5' RACE reads and lists one entry per CDR3 protein. The sample includes some 290,000 distinct CDR3 sequences, around 20% seen only once; the top ten take less than 9%. Sequencing used blood, either unsorted or a sorted T cell fraction (not recorded which). The receptors were gathered from a male donor with ankylosing spondylitis or in good health (not recorded which).

This clonotype has a count of ten or more. The rearrangement links TRBV29-1 to TRBJ2-7; D may be TRBD1 (5 bases). The CDR3 sequence is 11 residues long. Per the germline V gene, CDR1 is SQVTM and CDR2 is ANQGSEA. V was pared by 6 bases and J by 2 bases, with 8 bases between. In DNA form, the CDR3 reads TGCAGCGTAGGGGATACCTACGAGCAGTACGTC. Translation: CSVGDTYEQYV.

The chain joins TRBV5-1 to TRBJ2-5; D is ambiguous. The CDR3 length is 12 residues. The ends were cut back, 4 bases at V and 0 bases at J, with 4 bases in the middle. Germline V CDR1 and CDR2: SGHRS, YFSETQ. CDR3 in DNA: TGCGCCAGCAGCGCCGACCAAGAGACCCAGTACTTC. Translating gives CASSADQETQYF.

This chain uses TRBV5-5 with TRBJ2-5; 7 bases align to TRBD2. V trimming: 4 bases; J trimming: 4 bases; junction bases outside the gene matches: 13. The CDR3 spans 16 residues. Germline lookup yields CDR1 SGHKS and CDR2 YYEKEE (reference sequence). The CDR3 region has the DNA TGTGCCAGCAGCCCTCTGGGGAGGGGTAAAGGAGAGACCCAGTACTTC. It specifies CASSPLGRGKGETQYF.

This clonotype was observed a few times. The V call is TRBV5-1, the J call TRBJ2-1; 8 positions match TRBD1. The CDR3 loop spans 14 amino acids. The V gene end was trimmed by 6 bases and the J gene end by 3 bases; junction bases not matched to a gene: 5. Germline-derived CDR1 and CDR2 are SGHRS and YFSETQ. CDR3 in amino acids: CASKGQGIYNEQFF. The CDR3 DNA reads TGCGCCAGCAAAGGACAGGGAATCTACAATGAGCAGTTCTTC.

J is TRBJ1-5 and V is TRBV6-1; a possible D gene is TRBD1 (5 bases). Germline loops: CDR1 MNHNS, CDR2 SASEGT. The CDR3 covers 14 residues. V dropped 3 bases and J dropped 0 bases, with 6 bases sitting between them. CDR3 in DNA: TGTGCCAGCAGTGATCAGGGTAGCAATCAGCCCCAGCATTTT. Amino acids: CASSDQGSNQPQHF.

This clonotype showed up many times. The gene calls are TRBV28 and TRBJ2-3; 13 bases fit TRBD2. The germline V gene has CDR1 MDHEN and CDR2 SYDVKM. The J segment lost 1 base and the V segment lost 5 bases, leaving 6 bases of the junction unmatched. The CDR3 is 17 residues long. The DNA of the CDR3 is TGTGCCAGCAGTAACCCGACTAGCGGGGGGCGCACAGATACGCAGTATTTT. Its translation is CASSNPTSGGRTDTQYF.

This clonotype was detected many times. The V call is TRBV11-1, the J call TRBJ1-1; 9 nucleotides match TRBD1. This CDR3 is 15 amino acids long. The V gene's germline CDR1 is SGHAT and CDR2 FQDESV (reference sequence). The trim removed 0 bases at V and 5 bases at J, leaving 4 bases unmatched. CDR3 sequence reads: CASSLALGQGTEAFF. Written as DNA, the CDR3 is TGTGCCAGCAGCTTAGCGCTAGGACAGGGGACTGAAGCTTTCTTT.

This clonotype was detected only a few times. The V and J genes are TRBV16 and TRBJ2-5; tentatively, D is TRBD1 (5 bases). The V end was cut by 2 bases, the J end by 1 base, with 11 bases between. The CDR3 extends over 15 amino acids. Germline CDR1 is KGHSY and CDR2 is FQNENV. CDR3 in DNA: TGTGCCAGCAGCCAAGGTCGACAGAGCCAAGAGACCCAGTACTTC. This sequence encodes CASSQGRQSQETQYF.

This clonotype has a handful of counts. J is TRBJ1-1 and V is TRBV27, with D maybe TRBD1 (5 bases). Per germline, CDR1 MNHEY and CDR2 SMNVEV (reference sequence). The V end lost 6 bases, the J end lost 3 bases, and 14 bases lay between the germline ends. The CDR3 runs to 14 residues. CDR3 nucleotide sequence: TGTGCCAGCAGCCGAGGGGATTGGGACACTGAAGCTTTCTTT. Its protein is CASSRGDWDTEAFF.

This sequence joins TRBV5-1 and TRBJ2-2; perhaps TRBD2 as D (5 bases). CDR3 length: 14 residues. The V gene's germline CDR1 is SGHRS and CDR2 YFSETQ. Trimming cost V 2 bases and J 7 bases, with 12 bases left between them. The CDR3 region has the DNA TGCGCCAGCAGCTTATTGGGCGCGGGCGGGGAGCTGTTTTTT. Amino acids: CASSLLGAGGELFF.

This clonotype was observed a few times. This chain connects TRBV10-3 to TRBJ2-1; a possible D gene is TRBD1 (5 bases). Trimming cost V 3 bases and J 1 base, with 7 bases left between them. In germline, CDR1 is ENHRY, CDR2 SYGVKD. The CDR3 loop spans 14 amino acids. CDR3 sequence reads: CAISEGASYNEQFF. The CDR3, as DNA: TGTGCCATCAGTGAAGGGGCGTCCTACAATGAGCAGTTCTTC.

This clonotype was detected a few times. This chain joins TRBV20-1 and TRBJ1-4; 9 nucleotides align to TRBD1. The junction had 6 bases not matched to a gene; V was cut back by 3 bases and J by 7 bases. The CDR3 runs 14 residues. Germline CDR1 reads DFQATT; CDR2 reads SNEGSKA (reference sequence). The CDR3 here is CSASPGTGFEKLFF. The CDR3 nucleotides read TGCAGTGCTAGCCCCGGGACAGGGTTTGAAAAACTGTTTTTT.

This clonotype has only a few counts. The chain carries TRBV18 and TRBJ1-1, with 9 bases that match TRBD1. Unmatched junction bases numbered 6, after V lost 6 bases and J lost 4 bases. Germline V gene data show CDR1 as KGHSH and CDR2 as LQKENI. The CDR3 has 14 amino acids. In DNA, the CDR3 is TGTGCCAGCTCCCGATTGGACAGGGGCACTGAAGCTTTCTTT. Its protein product is CASSRLDRGTEAFF.

V and J are TRBV6-5 and TRBJ1-5; a weak D match, TRBD1 (5 bases). Germline V CDR1 and CDR2: MNHEY, SVGAGI. The V and J ends lost 0 bases and 8 bases respectively, with 20 bases between them. The CDR3 spans 17 residues. The CDR3 region has the DNA TGTGCCAGCAGTTACTCTATGGGGGTCGGGCGCGCCGAGCCCCAGCATTTT. Amino acids: CASSYSMGVGRAEPQHF.

For this clonotype: The junction departs from germline at one end; a sequencing error may be responsible. The chain employs TRBV7-3 and TRBJ2-6, with D tentatively TRBD1 (5 bases). CDR1 and CDR2 from the germline V gene are SGHTA and FQGTGA. CDR3 length: 16 residues. The CDR3 sequence: CVSSLGFSSGANVPTF. CDR3 nucleotide sequence: TGTGTCAGCAGCTTAGGCTTTTCGTCTGGGGCCAACGTCCCGACTTTC.

This sequence joins TRBV18 and TRBJ1-5, with D possibly being TRBD1 (6 bases). Germline values: CDR1 KGHSH, CDR2 LQKENI. This CDR3 spans 14 amino acids. V lost 4 bases and J lost 6, with 13 bases in between. CDR3 bases: TGTGCCAGCTCACAGTCCAGGGGCGGTCAGCCCCAGCATTTT. Translating it yields CASSQSRGGQPQHF. Supplemented by reference TRBV18 and TRBJ1-5, the full variable domain reads NAGVMQNPRHLVRRRGQEARLRCSPMKGHSHVYWYRQLPEEGLKFMVYLQKENIIDESGMPKERFSAEFPKEGPSILRIQQVVRGDSAAYFCASSQSRGGQPQHFGDGTRLSIL.

This clonotype was counted a few times. The chain uses TRBV3-1 and TRBJ2-4; D ambiguous. Germline CDR1 LGHDT, CDR2 YNNKEL (reference sequence). V lost 0 bases to trimming and J lost 0 bases, with 9 bases between them. The CDR3 runs 16 residues. CDR3 sequence (DNA): TGTGCCAGCAGCCAAGATAGCCGGATAGCCAAAAACATTCAGTACTTC. Encoded protein: CASSQDSRIAKNIQYF.

In its sample, this clonotype was seen a few times. The CDR3 nucleotides read TGTGCCAGCAGGGAAACCTACGAGCAGTACGTC. Amino acids: CASRETYEQYV. The chain uses TRBV6-1 and TRBJ2-7; D gene ambiguous. The V and J ends lost 6 bases and 2 bases respectively, with 5 bases between them. This CDR3 spans 11 amino acids. From germline, CDR1 is MNHNS and CDR2 SASEGT.

The chain carries TRBV5-1 and TRBJ2-2, with a possible D match to TRBD2 (5 bases). V was cut by 4 bases and J by 0 bases, with 13 bases left in between. Germline V gene data show CDR1 as SGHRS and CDR2 as YFSETQ. CDR3 length: 16 residues. CDR3 coding DNA: TGCGCCAGCAGCAGAGAGGGTAGCCCGAACACCGGGGAGCTGTTTTTT. As protein: CASSREGSPNTGELFF.

The V call is TRBV28, the J call TRBJ1-5; D not resolved. The CDR3 is 13 amino acids. The ends were cut back, 4 bases at V and 6 bases at J, with 10 bases in the middle. Germline CDR1 and CDR2: MDHEN and SYDVKM. As DNA, the CDR3 is TGTGCCAGCAGTTCGACGGCCACTCAGCCCCAGCATTTT. Protein sequence: CASSSTATQPQHF.

In its sample, this clonotype was seen many times. The chain uses TRBV28 and TRBJ1-5, with D possibly being TRBD1 (5 bases). V gave up 4 bases and J gave up 3 bases, with 16 bases separating them. The CDR3 covers 16 residues. Germline-derived CDR1 and CDR2 are MDHEN and SYDVKM. CDR3 sequence (DNA): TGTGCCAGCAGTTCCCGCCTGTCAGGGAACAATCAGCCCCAGCATTTT. Its translation is CASSSRLSGNNQPQHF.